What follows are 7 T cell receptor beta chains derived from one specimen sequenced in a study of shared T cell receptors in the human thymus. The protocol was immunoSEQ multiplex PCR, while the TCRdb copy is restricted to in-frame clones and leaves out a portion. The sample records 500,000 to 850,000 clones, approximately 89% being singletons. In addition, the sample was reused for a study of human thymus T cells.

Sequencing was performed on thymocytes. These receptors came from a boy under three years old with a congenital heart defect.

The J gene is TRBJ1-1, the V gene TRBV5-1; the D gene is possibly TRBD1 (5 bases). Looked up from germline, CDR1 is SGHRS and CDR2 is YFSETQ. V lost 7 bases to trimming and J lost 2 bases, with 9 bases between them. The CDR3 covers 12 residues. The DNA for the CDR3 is TGCGCCAGCCTCGGACAAAACACTGAAGCTTTCTTT. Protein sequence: CASLGQNTEAFF.

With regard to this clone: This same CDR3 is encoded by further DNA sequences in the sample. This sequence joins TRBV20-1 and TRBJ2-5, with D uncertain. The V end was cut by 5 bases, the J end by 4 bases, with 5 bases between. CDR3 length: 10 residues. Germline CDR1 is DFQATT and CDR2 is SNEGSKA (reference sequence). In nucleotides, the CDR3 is TGCAGTGCTGAGCGAGAGACCCAGTACTTC. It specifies CSAERETQYF.

The chain's CDR3 is CAWSGQGLAGLHEQYF. The CDR3 bases are TGTGCCTGGAGTGGCCAGGGACTAGCGGGCCTCCACGAGCAGTACTTC. This chain connects TRBV30 to TRBJ2-7; TRBD2 agrees at 12 bases. With 1 base clipped from V and 5 bases from J, the junction kept 9 bases outside the gene matches. The CDR3 is 16 residues long. Germline V gives CDR1 GTSNPN, CDR2 SVGIG (reference sequence).

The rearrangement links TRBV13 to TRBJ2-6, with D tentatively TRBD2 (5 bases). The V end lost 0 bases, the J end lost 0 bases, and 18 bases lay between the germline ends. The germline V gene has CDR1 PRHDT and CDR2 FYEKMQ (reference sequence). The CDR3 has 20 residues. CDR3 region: CASSLGLGSITSSGANVLTF. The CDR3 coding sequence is TGTGCCAGCAGCTTAGGCCTAGGGAGTATTACGTCCTCTGGGGCCAACGTCCTGACTTTC.

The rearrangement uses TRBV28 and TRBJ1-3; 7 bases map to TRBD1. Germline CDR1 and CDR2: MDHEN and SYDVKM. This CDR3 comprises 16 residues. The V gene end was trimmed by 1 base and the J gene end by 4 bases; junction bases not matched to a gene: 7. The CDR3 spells CASSLSSRQGGNTIYF. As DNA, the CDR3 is TGTGCCAGCAGTTTATCCTCAAGACAGGGCGGAAACACCATATATTTT.

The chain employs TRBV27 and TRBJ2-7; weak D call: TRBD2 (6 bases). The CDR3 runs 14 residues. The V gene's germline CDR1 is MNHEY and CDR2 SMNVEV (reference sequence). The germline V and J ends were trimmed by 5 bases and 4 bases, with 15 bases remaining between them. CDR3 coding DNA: TGTGCCAGCAGTGATTGGAGGGATCCGTACGAGCAGTACTTC. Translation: CASSDWRDPYEQYF.

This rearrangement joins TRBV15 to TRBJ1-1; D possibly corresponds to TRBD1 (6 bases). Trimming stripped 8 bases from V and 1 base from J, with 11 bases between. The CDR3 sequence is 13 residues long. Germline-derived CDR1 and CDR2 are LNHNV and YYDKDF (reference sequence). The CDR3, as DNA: TGTGCCACCGGCCCCAGGGGGAACACTGAAGCTTTCTTT. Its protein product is CATGPRGNTEAFF.